What follows are 18 T cell receptor beta chains derived from one specimen sequenced in a study of response to subunit inactivated influenza vaccine. TCRdb re-called the RT-PCR reads with MiXCR, one entry per CDR3 protein. The sample contains more than 550,000 distinct CDR3 sequences, about 11% of which appear only once. This sample also belongs to another study, concerning T cells expressing NK-cell markers. As that study records: The cDNA for TCR beta came from 5'RACE template switching with UMIs.

This specimen was PBMCs from blood, taken on the day of vaccination. The source is a man over 45 who received an inactivated influenza vaccine.

This chain uses TRBV20-1 with TRBJ2-1; 9 positions match TRBD2. Germline assignment: CDR1 DFQATT and CDR2 SNEGSKA (reference sequence). Trimming at V came to 0 bases and at J to 10 bases, leaving 10 bases not matched to a gene. The length of the CDR3 is 15 residues. CDR3 amino acids: CSARDGLAGSLEQFF. The CDR3 coding sequence is TGCAGTGCTAGAGATGGGCTAGCGGGATCATTGGAGCAGTTCTTC.

The V call is TRBV28, the J call TRBJ2-5; D not resolved. CDR1 and CDR2 from the germline V gene are MDHEN and SYDVKM. The V gene lost 5 bases and the J gene lost 5 bases, with 15 bases spanning the gap. There are 14 residues in the CDR3. The CDR3 reads CASSNRVFRETQYF. CDR3 bases: TGTGCCAGCAGTAACCGGGTCTTTCGGGAGACCCAGTACTTC.

The chain links TRBV12-3 or TRBV12-4 to TRBJ2-7; D is ambiguous. V lost 5 bases to trimming and J lost 3 bases, with 11 bases between them. This CDR3 has 13 amino acids. This CDR3 reads CASSRTVDYEQYF. CDR3 sequence (DNA): TGTGCCAGCAGTAGGACGGTCGACTACGAGCAGTACTTC.

This clonotype has only a few counts. V usage is TRBV4-3 and J usage is TRBJ1-6, with TRBD1 as a possible D gene (5 bases). From germline, CDR1 is LGHNA and CDR2 YSLEER. Trimming shortened V by 0 bases and J by 10 bases, and 7 bases separated the two germline ends. The CDR3 length is 13 residues. The CDR3 protein is CASSQEEGSPLHF. The DNA for the CDR3 is TGCGCCAGCAGCCAAGAGGAGGGGTCACCCCTCCACTTT.

The V call is TRBV6-1, the J call TRBJ1-4; TRBD1 matches at 10 bases. In germline, CDR1 is MNHNS, CDR2 SASEGT. This CDR3 region has 13 residues. Losses at the gene ends were 8 bases for V and 8 bases for J; bases not matched to a gene: 5. CDR3 region: CASETGGKEKLFF. The CDR3 region has the DNA TGTGCCAGCGAGACAGGGGGCAAGGAAAAACTGTTTTTT.

This clonotype was seen ten or more times. The chain couples TRBV6-2 or TRBV6-3 to TRBJ2-3, with TRBD2 matching 9 bases. V trimming: 2 bases; J trimming: 6 bases; junction bases outside the gene matches: 6. The length of the CDR3 is 15 residues. CDR1 is MNHEY and CDR2 is SVGEGT in the germline V gene. The CDR3 nucleotides read TGTGCCAGCAGTTACCATAGCGGGGGTACGGATACGCAGTATTTT. This translates into CASSYHSGGTDTQYF.

This clonotype came up many times. The CDR3 spells CASSLTGWDNEQFF. CDR3 coding DNA: TGCGCCAGCAGCTTGACGGGGTGGGACAATGAGCAGTTCTTC. The chain couples TRBV5-1 to TRBJ2-1; D possibly corresponds to TRBD2 (5 bases). The CDR3 length is 14 residues. The V end was cut by 1 base, the J end by 5 bases, with 10 bases between. CDR1 is SGHRS and CDR2 is YFSETQ in the germline V gene.

This chain uses TRBV7-2 with TRBJ2-1; tentatively, D is TRBD2 (6 bases). V was clipped by 1 base and J by 10 bases, with 17 bases between them. CDR1 is SGHTA, CDR2 FQGNSA, per germline. The CDR3 is 15 amino acids. For the CDR3, the DNA is TGTGCCAGCAGCTTAGTCCCGGGACTGGGGATAGAGCAGTTCTTC. Protein: CASSLVPGLGIEQFF.

The V and J genes are TRBV12-3 or TRBV12-4 and TRBJ2-1; 10 nucleotides match TRBD2. V was clipped by 2 bases and J by 9 bases; unmatched bases: 7. The CDR3 length is 15 residues. CDR3 sequence: CASSLRLAGSGEQFF. Here the CDR3 DNA reads TGTGCCAGCAGTTTACGACTAGCGGGCTCTGGTGAGCAGTTCTTC.

In its sample, this clonotype was seen many times. The chain uses TRBV2 and TRBJ1-1; 7 nucleotides agree with TRBD1. The CDR3 sequence is 13 residues long. Germline loops: CDR1 SNHLY, CDR2 FYNNEI. The V gene end was trimmed by 6 bases and the J gene end by 0 bases; junction bases not matched to a gene: 1. CDR3 region: CASRDRLNTEAFF. The CDR3, as DNA: TGTGCCAGCAGGGACAGGTTGAACACTGAAGCTTTCTTT.

This clonotype was counted only a few times. This rearrangement joins TRBV29-1 to TRBJ2-1; 14 nucleotides align to TRBD2. This CDR3 is 16 amino acids long. Unmatched junction bases numbered 10, after V lost 6 bases and J lost 6 bases. Germline V lookup: CDR1 SQVTM, CDR2 ANQGSEA. The CDR3 here is CSVETSGTSGGNEQFF. The CDR3 DNA reads TGCAGCGTAGAAACTTCCGGGACTAGCGGGGGCAATGAGCAGTTCTTC.

The chain combines TRBV12-3 or TRBV12-4 with TRBJ2-1, with 9 bases identical to TRBD2. The trim removed 6 bases at V and 4 bases at J, leaving 7 bases unmatched. There are 15 residues in the CDR3. The CDR3 coding sequence is TGTGCCAGCAGGCACAGCGGGGGGCCATACAATGAGCAGTTCTTC. Amino acid sequence: CASRHSGGPYNEQFF.

The chain is built from TRBV3-1 and TRBJ2-1; 7 bases fit TRBD1. The CDR3 is made up of 16 amino acids. CDR1 LGHDT and CDR2 YNNKEL come from the germline V gene (reference sequence). The V gene end was trimmed by 1 base and the J gene end by 6 bases; junction bases not matched to a gene: 9. This CDR3 is CASSQGVRGFGNEQFF. CDR3 nucleotide sequence: TGTGCCAGCAGCCAAGGTGTCAGGGGGTTCGGCAATGAGCAGTTCTTC.

This clonotype was seen only a few times. The chain carries TRBV6-5 and TRBJ2-7, with D possibly TRBD1 on 6 matching bases. The CDR3 is 17 residues long. Germline lookup yields CDR1 MNHEY and CDR2 SVGAGI. Trimming shortened V by 3 bases and J by 2 bases, and 20 bases separated the two germline ends. CDR3 amino acids: CASSYGFDTQGPYEQYF. For the CDR3, the DNA is TGTGCCAGCAGTTATGGGTTTGACACCCAGGGGCCCTACGAGCAGTACTTC.

This clonotype was seen more than once but under ten times. The V call is TRBV7-8, the J call TRBJ2-2, with TRBD1 identical over 10 bases. The V gene's germline CDR1 is SGHVS and CDR2 FQNEAQ. Trimming took 3 bases from V and 3 from J; bases not matched to a gene: 4. The CDR3 is made up of 16 amino acids. The CDR3 here is CASSFSGTGDTGELFF. As DNA, the CDR3 is TGTGCCAGCAGCTTCTCCGGGACAGGGGACACCGGGGAGCTGTTTTTT.

This chain uses TRBV10-2 with TRBJ2-7; tentative D call: TRBD1 (6 bases). Trimming took off 5 bases at V and 1 base at J, with 12 bases between the two ends. The CDR3 totals 14 residues. Germline V lookup: CDR1 WSHSY, CDR2 SAAADI. CDR3 sequence: CASSPGVLSYEQYF. DNA of the CDR3: TGCGCCAGCAGTCCAGGGGTTTTATCCTACGAGCAGTACTTC.

CDR3 residues: CASSVGGNALEKLFF. CDR3 DNA: TGCGCCAGCAGCGTAGGAGGAAACGCGCTCGAAAAACTGTTTTTT. V usage is TRBV5-1 and J usage is TRBJ1-4; the D is unclear. This CDR3 has 15 amino acids. The V end was cut by 4 bases, the J end by 8 bases, with 18 bases between. Germline CDR1 SGHRS, CDR2 YFSETQ. Supplemented by reference TRBV5-1 and TRBJ1-4, the full variable domain reads KAGVTQTPRYLIKTRGQQVTLSCSPISGHRSVSWYQQTPGQGLQFLFEYFSETQRNKGNFPGRFSGRQFSNSRSEMNVSTLELGDSALYLCASSVGGNALEKLFFGSGTQLSVL.

This sequence joins TRBV19 and TRBJ1-2; TRBD1 aligns across 7 bases. The J segment lost 0 bases and the V segment lost 8 bases, leaving 15 bases of the junction unmatched. CDR1 is LNHDA and CDR2 is SQIVND in the germline V gene (reference sequence). CDR3 length equals 17 residues. CDR3 sequence (DNA): TGTGCCAGTTACGCCACCCGGGACAGATGGGCTAACTATGGCTACACCTTC. Amino acid sequence: CASYATRDRWANYGYTF.